What follows are 22 T cell receptor beta chains derived from one specimen sequenced in a study of CD8+CD57+ T cells in acquired aplastic anemia. All sequencing subjects had displayed CD8+CD57+ cell expansion on flow cytometry. CDR3 and TCR beta VDJ profiling relied on a genomic DNA template. TCRdb called the reads again in MiXCR, with one record for every CDR3 protein. The data show fewer than 200,000 distinct CDR3 sequences, with roughly 50% seen just once and roughly 13% held by the top ten. Sequencing was carried out using sorted CD4+, CD8+, or CD8+CD57+ T cells (not recorded which) from PBMCs. The source of these receptors is a human donor with aplastic anemia.

Concerning this clonotype: A much larger clone lies a single base off, so this may be a read error. The rearrangement links TRBV5-1 to TRBJ2-1; D gene unclear. Germline loops: CDR1 SGHRS, CDR2 YFSETQ. The CDR3 length is 12 residues. Trimming cost V 3 bases and J 5 bases, with 6 bases left between them. CDR3 loop: CASSSSNNEQFF. The CDR3 coding sequence is TGCGCCAGCAGCTCGTCGAACAATGAGCAGTTCTTC.

This clonotype was seen many times. The V and J genes are TRBV6-5 and TRBJ2-7, with D maybe TRBD1 (6 bases). The germline V and J ends were trimmed by 6 bases and 1 base, with 19 bases remaining between them. CDR1 and CDR2 (germline): MNHEY, SVGAGI. The CDR3 totals 16 residues. The CDR3 bases are TGTGCCAGCAGCCACTACCCCCGGGACAAGTCCTACGAGCAGTACTTC. As protein: CASSHYPRDKSYEQYF.

This clonotype came up once. CDR3 sequence reads: CASSQVGQGDYGYTF. The CDR3 DNA reads TGTGCCAGCAGCCAGGTGGGGCAGGGAGACTATGGCTACACCTTC. V and J are TRBV4-2 and TRBJ1-2; a weak D match, TRBD1 (5 bases). Germline CDR1 LGHNA, CDR2 YNFKEQ. The CDR3 is 15 residues long. V lost 3 bases to trimming and J lost 3 bases, with 14 bases between them.

A word on this clonotype: A read error is possible here, since a much larger clone lies one base away. The V gene is TRBV7-2, the J gene TRBJ2-7; D tentatively reads TRBD1 or TRBD2 (7 bases each). CDR1 and CDR2 (germline): SGHTA, FQGNSA. The CDR3 totals 16 residues. The CDR3 DNA is TGTGCCAGCAGCTTAGCCGGGGAGGGGGCCTCCTACGAGCAGCACTTC. It translates to CASSLAGEGASYEQHF.

As for this clonotype: A much larger clonotype is one base distant, so this may be a read error. The chain has TRBV7-2 and TRBJ2-4; D might be TRBD1 or TRBD2, each matching 6 bases. CDR1 is SGHTA and CDR2 is FQGNSA in the germline V gene. The CDR3 runs to 13 residues. In nucleotides, the CDR3 is TGTGCCAGCAGTGGGGGGCGGGAAAACGTTCAGTACTTC. Encoded protein: CASSGGRENVQYF.

This chain joins TRBV15 and TRBJ1-1; D remains ambiguous. The ends were cut back, 0 bases at V and 4 bases at J, with 15 bases in the middle. The CDR3 extends over 16 amino acids. Per the germline V gene, CDR1 is LNHNV and CDR2 is YYDKDF (reference sequence). The CDR3 DNA reads as TGTGCCACCAGCAGAGATCGGGTGGGCAGTTTCACTGAAGCTTTCTTT. Translated: CATSRDRVGSFTEAFF.

As regards this clonotype: At one of its ends the junction is not consistent with the germline gene, which may arise from a read error. The chain joins TRBV6-1 to TRBJ1-2; TRBD1 matches at 7 bases. CDR3 length: 14 amino acids. Germline V gene data show CDR1 as MNHNS and CDR2 as SASEGT. Here the CDR3 DNA reads TGTGTCAGCAGAGGGACAGAGCGAAACTATGGCTACACCTTC. Residues: CVSRGTERNYGYTF.

The V and J genes are TRBV24-1 and TRBJ2-7, with 10 nucleotides matching TRBD1. Germline V gives CDR1 KGHDR, CDR2 SFDVKD. This CDR3 spans 13 amino acids. The V gene end was trimmed by 7 bases and the J gene end by 5 bases; junction bases not matched to a gene: 4. Here the CDR3 DNA reads TGTGCCACCAGGGGGACAGGGGATGACGAGCAGTACTTC. It encodes CATRGTGDDEQYF.

The V call is TRBV5-1, the J call TRBJ1-1, with D perhaps matching TRBD1 (5 bases). The germline gives CDR1 SGHRS, CDR2 YFSETQ. The V gene lost 1 base and the J gene lost 10 bases, with 14 bases spanning the gap. There are 13 residues in the CDR3. The CDR3 DNA reads TGCGCCAGCAGCTTGTTGGCAGGGAAATCAGCTTTCTTT. This gives the protein CASSLLAGKSAFF.

This clonotype was seen repeatedly, ten times or more. V gene TRBV20-1 combines with J gene TRBJ1-6; 8 bases align to TRBD1. The CDR3 is made up of 15 amino acids. Germline V gene sequence: CDR1 DFQATT, CDR2 SNEGSKA (reference sequence). The junction had 5 bases not matched to a gene; V was cut back by 2 bases and J by 5 bases. The CDR3 is CSARTGGTNNSPLHF. The CDR3 nucleotides read TGCAGTGCTAGAACAGGGGGAACGAATAATTCACCCCTCCACTTT.

This clonotype was recorded at least ten times. This chain links TRBV19 with TRBJ2-3, with a tentative D call TRBD1 (6 bases). CDR1 LNHDA and CDR2 SQIVND come from the germline V gene (reference sequence). The CDR3 runs 13 residues. V was cut by 5 bases and J by 8 bases, with 14 bases left in between. The CDR3 loop is CASSHRAVGTQYF. The DNA for the CDR3 is TGTGCCAGTAGTCACAGGGCGGTAGGTACGCAGTATTTT.

This clonotype has a handful of counts. V gene TRBV7-6 combines with J gene TRBJ2-7, with 10 nucleotides matching TRBD1. Germline CDR1 and CDR2: SGHVS and FNYEAQ. The V and J ends lost 5 bases and 4 bases, in that order; junction bases with no gene match: 8. This CDR3 contains 15 residues. The CDR3 DNA reads TGTGCCAGCAGCACAGGGACAGGGGTTCGGTACGAGCAGTACTTC. Translation gives CASSTGTGVRYEQYF.

The J gene is TRBJ1-2, the V gene TRBV29-1, with unresolved D. With 3 bases removed from V and 8 bases from J, the gap between germline ends came to 13 bases. This CDR3 has 12 amino acids. The germline V gene encodes CDR1 SQVTM and CDR2 ANQGSEA. The DNA for the CDR3 is TGCAGCGTTGAGGACGGGATTTGGGGCTACACCTTC. Translation: CSVEDGIWGYTF.

This clonotype appeared many times. The J gene is TRBJ1-1, the V gene TRBV14; D is perhaps TRBD1 (5 bases). Germline values: CDR1 SGHDN, CDR2 FVKESK. CDR3 length: 13 amino acids. The germline V and J ends were trimmed by 5 bases and 5 bases, with 12 bases remaining between them. The CDR3 loop reads CASSLAGTTEAFF. CDR3 nucleotide sequence: TGTGCCAGCAGCTTGGCGGGGACTACTGAAGCTTTCTTT. Based on the CDR3 plus reference TRBV14 and TRBJ1-1, the full variable domain is EAGVTQFPSHSVIEKGQTVTLRCDPISGHDNLYWYRRVMGKEIKFLLHFVKESKQDESGMPNNRFLAERTGGTYSTLKVQPAELEDSGVYFCASSLAGTTEAFFGQGTRLTVV.

At least ten counts were recorded for this clonotype. This chain links TRBV7-6 with TRBJ2-3; the D is unclear. CDR1 and CDR2 (germline): SGHVS, FNYEAQ. CDR3 length: 15 residues. V shed 1 base and J shed 1 base, with 9 bases lying between them. The CDR3 reads CASSLGRLGTDTQYF. Here the CDR3 DNA reads TGTGCCAGCAGCTTAGGGCGTCTTGGCACAGATACGCAGTATTTT.

This clonotype came up a few times. The rearrangement joins TRBV28 to TRBJ1-4; 7 bases are a match to TRBD1. The CDR3 runs 15 residues. Germline V gene lookup returns CDR1 MDHEN and CDR2 SYDVKM. Trimming at V came to 6 bases and at J to 2 bases, leaving 6 bases not matched to a gene. The CDR3 bases are TGTGCCAGCAGCCGAGGACAGGAGACTAATGAAAAACTGTTTTTT. It encodes CASSRGQETNEKLFF.

V usage is TRBV12-3 or TRBV12-4 and J usage is TRBJ1-6; 10 nucleotides line up with TRBD1. This CDR3 spans 13 amino acids. The junction had 2 bases not matched to a gene; V was cut back by 7 bases and J by 8 bases. CDR3 region: CASTGTGDSPLHF. DNA of the CDR3: TGTGCCAGCACCGGGACAGGGGATTCACCCCTCCACTTT.

The chain is built from TRBV2 and TRBJ2-1, with D unclear. Deletions cut 2 bases from V and 6 bases from J, with 5 bases between. CDR1 is SNHLY and CDR2 is FYNNEI in the germline V gene. The CDR3 totals 12 residues. CDR3 bases: TGTGCCAGCAGTGAACGGGTCAATGAGCAGTTCTTC. It encodes CASSERVNEQFF.

The chain employs TRBV27 and TRBJ1-6; D remains unclear. The CDR3 is made up of 13 amino acids. V lost 6 bases to trimming and J lost 0 bases, with 3 bases between them. Germline V lookup: CDR1 MNHEY, CDR2 SMNVEV (reference sequence). In nucleotides, the CDR3 is TGTGCCAGCAGGGTCTCCTATAATTCACCCCTCCACTTT. Translated, it gives CASRVSYNSPLHF.

This clonotype was observed many times. The chain recombines TRBV7-9 with TRBJ1-5; no clear D gene. Trimming removed 1 base at V and 4 bases at J, with 5 bases between. The germline gives CDR1 SEHNR, CDR2 FQNEAQ (reference sequence). The CDR3 is made up of 13 amino acids. The DNA of the CDR3 is TGTGCCAGCAGCTTAGGAGTAAATCAGCCCCAGCATTTT. Encoded protein: CASSLGVNQPQHF.

The sample holds a few counts of this clonotype. The chain is built from TRBV6-1 and TRBJ1-1; D is unclear. Trimming shortened V by 8 bases and J by 0 bases, and 19 bases separated the two germline ends. The CDR3 totals 16 residues. The V gene's germline CDR1 is MNHNS and CDR2 SASEGT. The CDR3 nucleotides read TGTGCCAGCTATAGGTTTAATCCGGGAATGAACACTGAAGCTTTCTTT. Its translation: CASYRFNPGMNTEAFF.

The chain combines TRBV28 with TRBJ1-1; 9 nucleotides agree with TRBD1. Per germline, CDR1 MDHEN and CDR2 SYDVKM. The ends lost 7 bases at V and 6 bases at J; junction bases unmatched: 12. This CDR3 is built from 15 residues. The CDR3 DNA reads TGTGCCAGCAACCCCCGGGACAGGGAGGGCGCTGAAGCTTTCTTT. Its protein is CASNPRDREGAEAFF.